Following are 8 T cell receptor beta chains from one sample sequenced in a study of cytomegalovirus exposure and HLA in healthy donors. In the PCR, 60 Vbeta and 13 Jbeta primers were used. The data were produced by immunoSEQ multiplex PCR, yet TCRdb's version contains in-frame clones alone and is incomplete. The table includes around 76,000 clones, about 70% detected once. Sequencing was carried out using PBMCs. These receptors all come from a woman in her fifties or sixties in good health and CMV-seropositive.

The chain joins TRBV21-1 to TRBJ2-7; TRBD2, the table's D call, lacks a check against the DNA. TRBV21-1 is listed as a pseudogene. This CDR3 has 14 residues. Here the CDR3 reads CASSKGGISYEQYF. The CDR3 region has the DNA TGTGCCAGCAGCAAAGGCGGGATTAGCTACGAGCAGTACTTC.

The chain joins TRBV5-1 to TRBJ2-3; 8 bases match TRBD2. The CDR3 has 16 residues. The junction had 11 bases not matched to a gene; V was cut back by 4 bases and J by 4 bases. Germline values: CDR1 SGHRS, CDR2 YFSETQ. This CDR3 is CASSTGAGGQPDTQYF. Written as DNA, the CDR3 is TGCGCCAGCAGCACGGGTGCGGGGGGCCAGCCAGATACGCAGTATTTT.

This sequence joins TRBV13 and TRBJ2-7; 8 bases agree with TRBD2. The CDR3 has 15 amino acids. Germline V gives CDR1 PRHDT, CDR2 FYEKMQ (reference sequence). The ends lost 5 bases at V and 2 bases at J; junction bases unmatched: 8. CDR3 region: CASSGTSGGPYEQYF. The DNA of the CDR3 is TGTGCCAGCAGCGGAACAAGCGGGGGCCCCTACGAGCAGTACTTC.

The rearrangement joins TRBV5-4 to TRBJ2-7; 10 nucleotides align to TRBD2. CDR3 length: 15 residues. The junction had 4 bases not matched to a gene; V was cut back by 2 bases and J by 2 bases. Germline CDR1 SGHNT, CDR2 YYREEE (reference sequence). The CDR3 protein is CASSFPGLATYEQYF. The CDR3 region has the DNA TGTGCCAGCAGCTTCCCGGGACTAGCGACCTACGAGCAGTACTTC.

The genes are TRBV5-1 and TRBJ2-6; a weak D match, TRBD1 (6 bases). CDR3 length: 15 residues. Germline CDR1 and CDR2: SGHRS and YFSETQ. V lost 4 bases to trimming and J lost 1 base, with 9 bases between them. The CDR3 spells CASSHRDSGANVLTF. DNA for the CDR3: TGCGCCAGCAGCCACAGGGATTCTGGGGCCAACGTCCTGACTTTC.

This clone appeared a few times. This sequence joins TRBV30 and TRBJ1-4; tentative D call: TRBD1 (6 bases). The germline V gene encodes CDR1 GTSNPN and CDR2 SVGIG (reference sequence). There are 13 residues in the CDR3. Trimming took off 2 bases at V and 3 bases at J, with 7 bases between the two ends. The CDR3 loop is CAWSWGPNEKLFF. For the CDR3, the DNA is TGTGCCTGGAGTTGGGGGCCTAATGAAAAACTGTTTTTT.

The rearrangement joins TRBV28 to TRBJ2-7; 7 bases agree with TRBD2. The germline V gene has CDR1 MDHEN and CDR2 SYDVKM. V lost 3 bases and J lost 6; bases outside the gene matches: 5. CDR3 length: 13 amino acids. The CDR3 is CASSFNREGEQYF. CDR3 DNA sequence: TGTGCCAGCAGTTTTAATAGGGAGGGCGAGCAGTACTTC.

The V call is TRBV11-2, the J call TRBJ1-2; D call uncertain. V was pared by 5 bases and J by 6 bases, with 19 bases between. Germline V gene sequence: CDR1 SGHAT, CDR2 FQNNGV. This CDR3 region has 15 residues. CDR3 bases: TGTGCCAGCAGCAGGCCGGGAACATGGCGGGATGGCTACACCTTC. Translated, it gives CASSRPGTWRDGYTF. Looking up the rest from reference TRBV11-2 and TRBJ1-2 gives the full variable domain: EAGVAQSPRYKIIEKRQSVAFWCNPISGHATLYWYQQILGQGPKLLIQFQNNGVVDDSQLPKDRFSAERLKGVDSTLKIQPAKLEDSAVYLCASSRPGTWRDGYTFGSGTRLTVV.